This T cell receptor beta chain is drawn from a study of Graves' ophthalmopathy and Graves' hyperthyroidism. Trimming removed 4 bases from V and 0 bases from J, with 7 bases in between. This CDR3 comprises 14 residues. CDR1 and CDR2 from the germline V gene are SNHLY and FYNNEI. RNA transcripts were the template, and TCR beta CDR3 regions were amplified from them. Investigators did first-round RT-PCR with HTBI primers, then second-round multiplex PCR. MiXCR, run by TCRdb on the multiplex PCR reads, gives a single entry per CDR3 protein. Of 200,000 to 300,000 distinct CDR3 sequences in the sample, less than 55% were seen once.

Sample: peripheral blood. This chain uses TRBV2 with TRBJ1-5; D gene ambiguous. The sequence derives from an adult man with Graves' ophthalmopathy. The CDR3 protein is CASSGSPSNQPQHF. In nucleotides, the CDR3 is TGTGCCAGCAGTGGCAGTCCTAGCAATCAGCCCCAGCATTTT.